These T cell receptor beta chains were read from a single sample in a study of breast tumors, draining lymph nodes, adjacent tissues. A single record per CDR3 protein comes from TCRdb applying MiXCR to the multiplex PCR reads. Of more than 250,000 distinct CDR3 sequences in the sample, about 30% were seen once. The sample taken for sequencing was axillary lymph node tissue. The source of these receptors is a female donor with breast cancer. Some clones in this sample may be carry-over from other donors' samples. Both conserved end residues are part of each CDR3. Each record gives: J gene, D gene, CDR3 length, clone size, V gene, CDR3 DNA, CDR3 protein. A D gene is named only where the DNA matches it firmly. Not every row has a clone size; where given, it reads once, few, many or a size class.

TRBJ2-1 | TRBD1 | 12 | - | TRBV5-4 | TGTGCCAGTAGTGGGACAGCGTCTGAGCAGTTCTTC | CASSGTASEQFF
TRBJ2-7 | - | 14 | many | TRBV11-3 | TGTGCCAGCAGCTTCGGGTGGAGCTCCTACGAGCAGTACTTC | CASSFGWSSYEQYF
TRBJ2-2 | - | 14 | - | TRBV20-1 | TGCAGTGCTAGATCTGGTTCGAACACCGGGGAGCTGGTTTTT | CSARSGSNTGELVF
TRBJ2-7 | TRBD1 | 15 | many | TRBV7-2 | TGTGCCAGCAGCCCCAGGACAGGGCTTTCCTACGAGCAGTACTTC | CASSPRTGLSYEQYF
TRBJ2-3 | - | 14 | - | TRBV19 | TGTGCCAGTAGTTCTAGGGGTCGGATAGATACGCAGTATTTT | CASSSRGRIDTQYF
TRBJ2-1 | - | 15 | few | TRBV4-3 | TGCGCCAGCAGCCAAGATTTGGGGGGTTTCAATGAGCAGTTCTTC | CASSQDLGGFNEQFF
TRBJ2-5 | - | 13 | many | TRBV29-1 | TGCAGCGCCACCCCGGGGGACCGTCGGACCCAGTACTTC | CSATPGDRRTQYF
TRBJ1-6 | - | 20 | many | TRBV7-9 | TGTGCCAGCAGCTTTTTTGTTGAGCCCCTGGGGGAGCTTGATAATTCACCCCTCCACTTT | CASSFFVEPLGELDNSPLHF
TRBJ2-3 | - | 12 | - | TRBV9 | TGTGCCAGCAGCGTAGATGATAGAAAGCAGTATTTT | CASSVDDRKQYF
TRBJ1-6 | - | 14 | many | TRBV25-1 | TGTGCCAGCAGTGAATCCGCCCGTGGCACACCCCTCCACTTT | CASSESARGTPLHF
TRBJ2-7 | - | 13 | - | TRBV5-1 | TGCGCCAGCAGCACTAGGACAGACTACGAGCAGTACTTC | CASSTRTDYEQYF